This TCR beta chain was sequenced during a study of T cells in Graves' hyperthyroidism and ophthalmopathy (dated by TCRdb to the late 2010s). Looking at the study overall: Peripheral blood samples were taken at the time of initial diagnosis, prior to any treatment. The paper reports TCR Vbeta CDR3 sequencing of some 140 peripheral blood samples: approximately 43 ophthalmopathy, about 75 hyperthyroidism and around 17 progressor patients. An independent validation cohort of around 20 hyperthyroidism patients and approximately 15 patients who later progressed to ophthalmopathy tested prospective prediction of ophthalmopathy. After blood sampling, hyperthyroidism patients were treated with methimazole at a starting dose of 30 mg daily, and ophthalmopathy patients were treated with high-dose intravenous methylprednisolone. To identify TCR V-J signatures that set the groups apart, the researchers used a discovery cohort of about a hundred patients, made up of about 44 with Graves' ophthalmopathy and 57 with stable Graves' hyperthyroidism. The 90 to 100 discovery patients were randomly split 7:3 into training and test sets. In addition, the study compared T-cell repertoires in thyroid tissue and in blood from roughly 6 Graves' hyperthyroidism patients.

Broad study findings and their caveats: In validation, the model predicted progression to ophthalmopathy a median of roughly 6.5 months before onset, with approximately 71% sensitivity and roughly 79% specificity. Blood samples also contained most of the expanded thyroid clonotypes (frequency above 0.001), which suggests that blood repertoires may reflect thyroid immune responses. A 13 V-J signature model separated ophthalmopathy from stable hyperthyroidism, with roughly 88% sensitivity and approximately 81% specificity in cross-validation and 80%/75% in testing. Sample size was not statistically predetermined, and investigators were not blinded to group allocation.

Ophthalmopathy patients had moderately to severely active disease, with a Clinical Activity Score of 3 or more, a NOSPECS grade of 4 or more, and a disease duration of less than 3 months. Patients with uncontrolled infections, other autoimmune diseases, pregnancy or lactation were excluded. Clinical symptoms, serum thyroxine and TRAb, thyroid ultrasound, and orbital computed tomography formed the basis for the diagnoses. Ficoll-Paque density gradient centrifugation was used to isolate PBMCs from around 9.1 ml of fresh peripheral blood. Trizol reagent was used to extract total RNA, and RNA quality was then checked on an Agilent 2100 Bioanalyzer. The TCR beta CDR3 regions were amplified from the RNA transcripts. For the first round of RT-PCR on the TCR CDR3, the HTBI primer set was used together with the Qiagen OneStep RT-PCR kit. The libraries were constructed in a second round of multiplex PCR and then size-selected and purified. Libraries were sequenced paired-end with 100 bp reads on an Illumina HiSeq2000. In the original analysis: SOAPnuke was used to process the raw data, with reads discarded if the reads contained adapters or uncalled bases, had a mean Phred below 15, or lacked an exact constant-primer or identifier match. COPE v1.2.5 was used to merge high-quality paired reads, and clonotypes were defined as unique nucleotide sequences. Clonotypes were aligned to IMGT TRBV, TRBD and TRBJ reference segments using MiTCR v1.1. Analysis was restricted to V-J combinations with a frequency above 0.0001, which covered 98% to 99.2% of repertoires. A TCS score was defined as the ratio between F50 (clonal expansion) and ExV (chaos), using BLOSUM62-based TCRdist between CDR3 peptides within each V-J. Welch's t-statistics and random forest reduced some 510 V-J features to roughly 13, which were used in a naive Bayes classifier (R e1071). TCRdb cleaned the public reads at Q25 with fastp, built clones with MiXCR and kept in-frame beta chains. Duplicate CDR3 protein sequences are folded into a single record with the most common DNA and genes. TCRdb's processing, not the authors' own work, is the source of the V and J calls. This sample comprises around 340,000 distinct CDR3 sequences, 15% to 20% of them detected only once. The leading ten clones occupy about 16% of the sample.

This clonotype showed up many times. What this receptor recognizes is not known. No quality values exist for individual bases; no much larger clone is one base distant. Reading from cysteine to phenylalanine, the CDR3 counts 15 amino acids. Only the CDR3 region is kept as DNA, spanning 45 bases read in frame from base 1. CDR1 SGHAT and CDR2 FQNNGV were looked up in the germline V gene. Germline trimming amounts to 3 bases on V and 9 bases on J, with 7 as the count of junction bases outside the gene matches. The receptor was isolated from a woman aged 40 to 50 with Graves' ophthalmopathy. Sample: blood. The chain couples TRBV11-2 to TRBJ2-1; TRBD2 agrees with 11 junctional bases. The DNA is as follows: TGTGCCAGCAGCTTTCTAGCGGGAGGAGGTAGTGAGCAGTTCTTC. Its protein reads: CASSFLAGGGSEQFF.